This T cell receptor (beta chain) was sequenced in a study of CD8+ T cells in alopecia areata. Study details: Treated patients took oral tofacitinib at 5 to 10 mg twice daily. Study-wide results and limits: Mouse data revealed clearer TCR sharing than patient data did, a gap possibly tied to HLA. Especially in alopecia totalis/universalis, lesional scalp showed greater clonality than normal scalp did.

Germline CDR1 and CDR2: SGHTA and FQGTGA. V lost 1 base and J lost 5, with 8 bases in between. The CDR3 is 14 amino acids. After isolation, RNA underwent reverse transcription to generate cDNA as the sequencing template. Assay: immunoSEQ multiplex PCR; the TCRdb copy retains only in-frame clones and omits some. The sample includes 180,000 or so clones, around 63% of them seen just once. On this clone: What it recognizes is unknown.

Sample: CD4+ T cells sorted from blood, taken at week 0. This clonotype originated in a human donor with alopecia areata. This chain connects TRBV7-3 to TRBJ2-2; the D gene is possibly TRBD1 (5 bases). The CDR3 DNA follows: TGTGCCAGCAGCTTAAATAAGGGGACCGGGGAGCTGTTTTTT. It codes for CASSLNKGTGELFF.